This T cell receptor (beta chain) derives from a study of blood T cell repertoires in COVID-19. Study details: Samples came from the United States, Italy and Spain, spanning acute and convalescent COVID-19. PBMCs, B-cell-depleted T cells, or T cells were the source of the cDNA or gDNA that made up the material.

Study processing details: Reference gene primer amplification gave nucleated cell count estimates. Method: immunoSEQ multiplex PCR; TCRdb's copy keeps in-frame clones and lacks some. V, J and clone size reflect that table, while D and trimming were determined from the DNA. The table has approximately 80,000 clones, more than 85% seen once. This CDR3 has 14 residues. Germline assignment: CDR1 MNHNS and CDR2 SASEGT. The V and J ends lost 5 bases and 8 bases respectively, with 18 bases between them. The chain combines TRBV6-1 with TRBJ1-2; weak D call: TRBD1 (6 bases). The TCR sequence derives from a man aged 35 to 55 with acute or convalescent COVID-19. The sample was peripheral blood. The CDR3 DNA reads as TGTGCCAGCAGTACCTCAGGGGCCCTCAGCGGCTACACCTTC. It encodes CASSTSGALSGYTF.